Listed here is a single T cell receptor beta chain. No antigen is known for it. The data stem from a study of monozygotic twins with inflammatory bowel disease. Study-level points and caveats: Repertoire similarity matched across concordant and discordant twins, perhaps owing to limited power. IBD patients had lower TCRbeta diversity (inverse Simpson) than healthy co-twins. A single strong clonotype or signal linked to IBD was not supported.

The cDNA of both the TCRalpha and TCRbeta chains was subjected to two nested PCRs of around 15 and 9 cycles. TCRdb reprocessed the 5' RACE reads and keeps a single row for each CDR3 protein, giving no DNA. This sample's clone table lists about 160,000 distinct CDR3 sequences. The germline CDR1 and CDR2 sequences are SGDLS and YYNGEE. The CDR3 length is 17 residues. The sample consisted of blood. The chain has TRBV9 and TRBJ2-2; without DNA, the TCRdb call of TRBD1 cannot be checked. The clonotype was recovered from a human donor with ulcerative colitis or Crohn's disease, or a healthy co-twin of an affected twin (not recorded which). CDR3 amino acids: CASSVAIGQDISGELFF.